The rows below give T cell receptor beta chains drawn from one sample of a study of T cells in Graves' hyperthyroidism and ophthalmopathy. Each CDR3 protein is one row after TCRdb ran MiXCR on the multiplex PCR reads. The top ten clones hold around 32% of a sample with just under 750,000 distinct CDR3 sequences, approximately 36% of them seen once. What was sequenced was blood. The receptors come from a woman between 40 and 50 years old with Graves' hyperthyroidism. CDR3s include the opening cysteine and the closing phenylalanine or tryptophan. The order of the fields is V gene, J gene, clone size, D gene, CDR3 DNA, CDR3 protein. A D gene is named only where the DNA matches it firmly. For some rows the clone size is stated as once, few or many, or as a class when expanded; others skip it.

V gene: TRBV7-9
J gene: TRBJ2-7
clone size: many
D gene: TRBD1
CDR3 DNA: TGTGCCAGCAGCCCTACAGGGGTCTCCTACGAGCAGTACTTC
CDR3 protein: CASSPTGVSYEQYF

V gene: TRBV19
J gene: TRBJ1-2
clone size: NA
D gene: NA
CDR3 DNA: TGTGCCAGTCACCTCGACGGCGGCCTCGGCTACACCTTC
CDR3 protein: CASHLDGGLGYTF

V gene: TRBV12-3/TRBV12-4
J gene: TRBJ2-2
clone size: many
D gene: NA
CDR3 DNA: TGTGCCAGCAGTTTAACCGGGGCGTACACCGGGGAGCTGTTTTTT
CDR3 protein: CASSLTGAYTGELFF

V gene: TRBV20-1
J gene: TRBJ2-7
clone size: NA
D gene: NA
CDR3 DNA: TGCAGTGCTAGTTTTACAGTTTCCTACGAGCAGTACTTC
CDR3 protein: CSASFTVSYEQYF

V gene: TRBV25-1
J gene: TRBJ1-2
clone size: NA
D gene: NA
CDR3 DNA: TGTGCCAGCTCACCACAAGGGACGAGGGATACTGGCTACACCTTC
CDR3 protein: CASSPQGTRDTGYTF

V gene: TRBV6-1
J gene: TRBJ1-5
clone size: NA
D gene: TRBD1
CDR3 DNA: TGTGCCAGCAGACTCCGGGGACAGCCCAAGCATTTT
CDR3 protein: CASRLRGQPKHF

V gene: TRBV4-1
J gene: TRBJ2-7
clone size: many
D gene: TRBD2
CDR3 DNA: TGCGCCAGCAGCTACCAGCGGGGAGCCTACGAGCAGTACTTC
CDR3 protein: CASSYQRGAYEQYF

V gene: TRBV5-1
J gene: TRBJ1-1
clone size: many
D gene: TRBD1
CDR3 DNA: TGCGCCAGCAGCTTGAACGACAGGGACAACACTGAAGCTTTCTTT
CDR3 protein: CASSLNDRDNTEAFF

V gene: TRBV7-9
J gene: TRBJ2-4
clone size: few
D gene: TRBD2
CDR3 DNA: TGTGCCAGCAGCAAATTTAGCGGGGGAGCCAAAAACATTCAGTACTTC
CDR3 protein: CASSKFSGGAKNIQYF

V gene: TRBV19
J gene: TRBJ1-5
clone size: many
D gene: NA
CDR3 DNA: TGTGCCAGTAGAGACGGTGACAGAGCCAATCAGCCCCAGCATTTT
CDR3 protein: CASRDGDRANQPQHF

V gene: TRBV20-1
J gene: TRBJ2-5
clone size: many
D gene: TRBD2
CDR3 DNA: TGCAGTGGCACTAGCGGACGAGAGACCCAGTACTTC
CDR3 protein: CSGTSGRETQYF

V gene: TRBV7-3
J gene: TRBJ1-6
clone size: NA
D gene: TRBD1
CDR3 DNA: TGTGCCAGCAGTTGGGACAGGACGAATTCACCCCTCCACTTT
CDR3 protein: CASSWDRTNSPLHF

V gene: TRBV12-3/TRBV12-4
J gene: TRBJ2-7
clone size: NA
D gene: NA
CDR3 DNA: TGTGCCAGCAGTTTATTGGTCGGGACCATCTACGAGCAGTACTTC
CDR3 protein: CASSLLVGTIYEQYF

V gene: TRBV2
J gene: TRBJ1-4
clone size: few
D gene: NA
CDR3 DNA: TGTGCCAGCAGTTTATTCCAGGGATGTGAAAAACTGTTTTTT
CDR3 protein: CASSLFQGCEKLFF

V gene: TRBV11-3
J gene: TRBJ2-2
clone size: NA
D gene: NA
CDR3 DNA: TGTGCCAGCAGCCGGGACTTTCTGAACACCGGGGAGCTGTTTTTT
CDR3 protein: CASSRDFLNTGELFF

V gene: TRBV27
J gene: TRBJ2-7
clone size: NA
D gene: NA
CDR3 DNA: TGTGCCAACAGCTTAGCTCGGGTCTACGAGCAGTACTTC
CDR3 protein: CANSLARVYEQYF

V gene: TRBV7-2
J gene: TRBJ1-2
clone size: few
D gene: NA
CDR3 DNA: TGTGCCAGCAGCTTTCTGGTACAGGGAGATGGCTACACCTTC
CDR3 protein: CASSFLVQGDGYTF

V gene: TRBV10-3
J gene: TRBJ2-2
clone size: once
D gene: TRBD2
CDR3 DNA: TGTGCCATCAGTGAGGTTGGGACTAGCGGGCACAATGAGCAGTTTTTT
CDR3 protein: CAISEVGTSGHNEQFF

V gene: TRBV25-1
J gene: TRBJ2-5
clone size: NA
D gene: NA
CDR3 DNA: TGTGCCAGCAGTGTTGCCTGGAGGGGGCTTCGAGAGACCCAGTACTTC
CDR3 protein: CASSVAWRGLRETQYF

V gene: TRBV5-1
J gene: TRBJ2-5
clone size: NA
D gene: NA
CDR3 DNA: TGCGCCAGCAGCACCGGGACTCCCATGGGGGAGACCCAGTACTTC
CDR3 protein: CASSTGTPMGETQYF

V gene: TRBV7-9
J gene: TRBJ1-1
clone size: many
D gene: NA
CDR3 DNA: TGTGCCAGCAGCCAAGTAGGGGCGAACACTGAAGCTTTCTTT
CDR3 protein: CASSQVGANTEAFF

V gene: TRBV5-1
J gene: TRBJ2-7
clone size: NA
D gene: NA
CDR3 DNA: TGCGCCAGCAGCCAGGTTTCTCGTGAGCAGTACTTC
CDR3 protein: CASSQVSREQYF

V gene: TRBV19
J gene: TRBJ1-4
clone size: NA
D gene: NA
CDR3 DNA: TGTGCCAGTGCTGGGGTTGGGAACTCTAATGAAAAACTGTTTTTT
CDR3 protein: CASAGVGNSNEKLFF

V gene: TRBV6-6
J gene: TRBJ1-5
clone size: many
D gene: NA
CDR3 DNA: TGTGCCAGCAGCCCCAGGGAGCTGCAGCCCCAGCATTTT
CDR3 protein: CASSPRELQPQHF

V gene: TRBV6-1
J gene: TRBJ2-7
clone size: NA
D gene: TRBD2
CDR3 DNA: TGTGCCAGCCTCAGTCCGGGACTAGCTAGATACGAGCAGTACTTC
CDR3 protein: CASLSPGLARYEQYF

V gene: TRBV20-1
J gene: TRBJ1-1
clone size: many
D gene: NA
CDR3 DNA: TGCAGTGCCCCGCATCTGAACACTGAAGCTTTCTTT
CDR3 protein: CSAPHLNTEAFF

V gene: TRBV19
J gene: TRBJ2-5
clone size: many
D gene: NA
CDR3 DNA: TGTGCCAGTAGTATGTCGGGAATCGAGACCCAGTACTTC
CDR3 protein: CASSMSGIETQYF

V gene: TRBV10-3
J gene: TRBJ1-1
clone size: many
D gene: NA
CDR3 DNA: TGTGCCATCAGTGAGCGTACAGCGAACACTGAAGCTTTCTTT
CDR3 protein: CAISERTANTEAFF

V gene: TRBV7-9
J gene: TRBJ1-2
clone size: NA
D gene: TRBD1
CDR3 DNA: TGTGCCAGCAGAGGACAGGGGGGCGGTGGCTACACCTTC
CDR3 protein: CASRGQGGGGYTF

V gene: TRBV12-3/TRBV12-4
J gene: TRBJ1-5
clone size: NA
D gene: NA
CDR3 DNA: TGTGCCAGCAGTTTAGTGGACGGATATAGCAATCAGCCCCAGCATTTT
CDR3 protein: CASSLVDGYSNQPQHF

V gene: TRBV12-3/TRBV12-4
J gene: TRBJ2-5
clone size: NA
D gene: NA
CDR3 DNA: TGTGCCAGCAGTTCGAGAGGGACCCAGTACTTC
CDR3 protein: CASSSRGTQYF